This TCR beta chain was identified during a study of naive CD8 T cells in extremely preterm neonates. Deliveries were elective term cesareans at roughly 37-42 weeks, with no labor or membrane rupture. General observations from the study: Preterm neonate repertoires were significantly less rich by iChao1 than others. Shared CDR3 nucleotide sequences: preterm roughly 2.7%, term 0.4% to 0.45%, children 0.025% to 0.035%, adults 0.01%.

Produced via immunoSEQ multiplex PCR; TCRdb's table is partial and in-frame only. The data show approximately 7,700 clones, 95% to 98% seen once. The CDR3 totals 17 residues. CDR1 and CDR2 (germline): LGHNA, YSLEER. Trimming removed 2 bases from V and 1 base from J; junction bases left unmatched: 10. Turning to this clone: Its cognate antigen is unknown.

The receptor's source is a newborn in good health. Sequenced: naive CD8+ T cells from cord blood. The chain combines TRBV4-3 with TRBJ1-2; 7 nucleotides match TRBD1. The CDR3 nucleotides are TGCGCCAGCAGCCAATTGCCCACCGGGACAGTTAACTATGGCTACACCTTC. Translated: CASSQLPTGTVNYGYTF.